This T cell receptor beta chain was profiled in a study of T cells in Graves' hyperthyroidism and ophthalmopathy. There are a few counts of this clonotype. The investigators amplified TCR beta CDR3 regions from RNA transcripts. TCR CDR3 underwent first-round RT-PCR with the HTBI primer set. TCRdb re-called the multiplex PCR reads through MiXCR, storing one row per CDR3 protein. The profile shows approximately 300,000 distinct CDR3 sequences, around 20% of them singletons. The V and J ends lost 8 bases and 4 bases respectively, with 8 bases between them. Looked up from germline, CDR1 is SEHNR and CDR2 is FQNEAQ (reference sequence). The CDR3 has 11 residues.

This sequence joins TRBV7-9 and TRBJ2-5; TRBD2 might be the D (6 bases). The sample was blood. This TCR was sampled from a man between 50 and 59 years old with Graves' ophthalmopathy. The DNA for the CDR3 is TGTGCCAGCCAGGGAGGAGAGACCCAGTACTTC. Encoded protein: CASQGGETQYF. Filled out from reference TRBV7-9 and TRBJ2-5, the complete variable domain reads DTGVSQNPRHKITKRGQNVTFRCDPISEHNRLYWYRQTLGQGPEFLTYFQNEAQLEKSRLLSDRFSAERPKGSFSTLEIQRTEQGDSAMYLCASQGGETQYFGPGTRLLVL.